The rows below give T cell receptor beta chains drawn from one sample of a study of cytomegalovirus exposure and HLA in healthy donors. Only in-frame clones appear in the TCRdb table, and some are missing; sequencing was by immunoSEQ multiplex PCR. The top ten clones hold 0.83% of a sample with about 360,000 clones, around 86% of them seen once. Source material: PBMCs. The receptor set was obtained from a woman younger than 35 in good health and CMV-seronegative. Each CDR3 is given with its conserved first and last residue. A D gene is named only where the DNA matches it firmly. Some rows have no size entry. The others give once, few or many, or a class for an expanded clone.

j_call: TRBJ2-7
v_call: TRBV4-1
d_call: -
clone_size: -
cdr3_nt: TGCGCCAGCAGCGCTGCGCCGAGGAAATACGAGCAGTACTTC
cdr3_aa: CASSAAPRKYEQYF

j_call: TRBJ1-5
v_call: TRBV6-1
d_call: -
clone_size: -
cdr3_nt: TGTGCCAGCAGTGAAACCCCTGCACGGAGCAATCAGCCCCAGCATTTT
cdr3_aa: CASSETPARSNQPQHF

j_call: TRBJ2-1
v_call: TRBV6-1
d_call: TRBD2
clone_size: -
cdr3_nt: TGTGCCAGCAGTGGACTAGCGGGGGGGAGCTCCTACAATGAGCAGTTCTTC
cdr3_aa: CASSGLAGGSSYNEQFF

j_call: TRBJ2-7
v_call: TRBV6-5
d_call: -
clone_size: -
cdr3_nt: TGTGCCACGTGCGACAGGACAACGCAGCAGTACTTC
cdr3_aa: CATCDRTTQQYF

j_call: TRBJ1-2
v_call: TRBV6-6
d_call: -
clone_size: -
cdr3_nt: TGTGCCAGCAGTTACTCCGCAGGCAACTATGGCTACACCTTC
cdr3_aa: CASSYSAGNYGYTF

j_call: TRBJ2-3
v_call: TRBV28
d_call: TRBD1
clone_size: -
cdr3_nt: TGTGCCAGCAGTTCACCCGACAGGGGGCCCCTAACCTCAACAGATACGCAGTATTTT
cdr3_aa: CASSSPDRGPLTSTDTQYF

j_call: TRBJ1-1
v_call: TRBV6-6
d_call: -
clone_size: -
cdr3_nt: TGTGCCAGTGAGGGAGACTCCTTGAACACTGAAGCTTTCTTT
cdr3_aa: CASEGDSLNTEAFF

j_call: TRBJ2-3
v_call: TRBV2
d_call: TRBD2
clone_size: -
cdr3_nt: TGTGCCAGCAGTGAAGGCGGGGGGCTCACAGATACGCAGTATTTT
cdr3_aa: CASSEGGGLTDTQYF

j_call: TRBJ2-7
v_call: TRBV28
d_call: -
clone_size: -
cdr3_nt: TGTGCCAGCAGCCCTCGGCGGCGTAGGAGCTCCTACGAGCAGTACTTC
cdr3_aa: CASSPRRRRSSYEQYF

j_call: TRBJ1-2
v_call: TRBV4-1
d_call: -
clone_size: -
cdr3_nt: TGCGCCAGCAGGTCTAGTTTATACTATGGCTACACCTTC
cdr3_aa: CASRSSLYYGYTF

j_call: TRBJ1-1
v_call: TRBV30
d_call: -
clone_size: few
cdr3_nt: TGTGCCTGGAGTGTCGCGGGACCTGGAGCTTTCTTT
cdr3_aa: CAWSVAGPGAFF

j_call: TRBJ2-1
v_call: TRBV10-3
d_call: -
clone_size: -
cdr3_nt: TGTGCCATCACCGGGACTTTCCCGAGCTCCTACAATGAGCAGTTCTTC
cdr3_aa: CAITGTFPSSYNEQFF

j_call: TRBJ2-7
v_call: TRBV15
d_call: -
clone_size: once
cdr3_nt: TGTGCCACCAGCAGAAATCAGGGCATGACCTACGAGCAGTACTTC
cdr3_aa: CATSRNQGMTYEQYF

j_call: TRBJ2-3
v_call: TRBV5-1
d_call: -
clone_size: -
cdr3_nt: TGCGCCAGCAGAAGCACGAGCACAGATACGCAGTATTTT
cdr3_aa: CASRSTSTDTQYF

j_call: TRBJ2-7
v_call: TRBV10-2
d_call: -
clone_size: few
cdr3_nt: TGCGCCAGCAACAGGGACACCTCCTACGAGCAGTACTTC
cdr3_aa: CASNRDTSYEQYF

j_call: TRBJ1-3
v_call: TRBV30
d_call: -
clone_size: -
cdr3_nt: TGTGCCTGCCCGCACAGGACCTCTGGAAACACCATATATTTT
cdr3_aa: CACPHRTSGNTIYF

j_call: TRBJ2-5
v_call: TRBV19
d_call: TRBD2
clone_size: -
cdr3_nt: TGTGCCAGTAGTATAGGAGGCCTAGCGGGGGGGCTAGAGACCCAGTACTTC
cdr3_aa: CASSIGGLAGGLETQYF

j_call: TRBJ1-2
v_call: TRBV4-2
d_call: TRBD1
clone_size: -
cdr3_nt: TGTGCCAGCAGAACTCAGGGGGCTGACTATGGCTACACCTTC
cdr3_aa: CASRTQGADYGYTF

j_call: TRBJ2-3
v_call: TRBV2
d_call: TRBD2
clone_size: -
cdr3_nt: TGTGCCAGCATAGGCAGCGGGATAAACCCAGATACGCAGTATTTT
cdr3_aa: CASIGSGINPDTQYF

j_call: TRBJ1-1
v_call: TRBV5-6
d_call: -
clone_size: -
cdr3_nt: TGTGCCAGCAGTGACACTTTGAACCCGAACACTGAAGCTTTCTTT
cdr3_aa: CASSDTLNPNTEAFF

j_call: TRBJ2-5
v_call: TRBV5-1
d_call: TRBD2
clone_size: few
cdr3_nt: TGCGCCAGCAGCCTTCGACTAGCGGGAGGAGAGACCCAGTACTTC
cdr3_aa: CASSLRLAGGETQYF

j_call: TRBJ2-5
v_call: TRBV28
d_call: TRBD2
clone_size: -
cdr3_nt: TGTGCCAGCAGTATACTAGCGGGAGGGCGGGAGACCCAGTACTTC
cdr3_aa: CASSILAGGRETQYF

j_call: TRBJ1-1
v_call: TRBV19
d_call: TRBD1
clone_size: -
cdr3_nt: TGTGCCAGTAGTATAAGGGCAGGGGGGATGGCTGAAGCTTTCTTT
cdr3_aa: CASSIRAGGMAEAFF

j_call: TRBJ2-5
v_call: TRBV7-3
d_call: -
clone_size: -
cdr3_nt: TGTGCCAGCAGTCGGGCGGGCACCAACCAAGAGACCCAGTACTTC
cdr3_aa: CASSRAGTNQETQYF

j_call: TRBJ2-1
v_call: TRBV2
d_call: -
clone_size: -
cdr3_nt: TGTGCCAGCCGGGGTAGCAGCTCCTACAATGAGCAGTTCTTC
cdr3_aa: CASRGSSSYNEQFF

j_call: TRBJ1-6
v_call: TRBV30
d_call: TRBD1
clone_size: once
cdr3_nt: TGTGCCTGGGCCCCCGGGACAGGGGTTTCACCCCTCCACTTT
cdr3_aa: CAWAPGTGVSPLHF

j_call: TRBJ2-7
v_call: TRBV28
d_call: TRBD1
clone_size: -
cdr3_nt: TGTGCCACCTTGGACAGGGGGATAAAGGAGCAGTACTTC
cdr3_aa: CATLDRGIKEQYF

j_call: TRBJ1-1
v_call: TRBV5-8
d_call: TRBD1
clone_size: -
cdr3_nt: TGTGCCAGCAGCATTGGACAGGGATTGAACACTGAAGCTTTCTTT
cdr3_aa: CASSIGQGLNTEAFF

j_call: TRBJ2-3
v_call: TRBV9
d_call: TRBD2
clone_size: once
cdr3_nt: TGTGCCAGCAGCCGGGCTAGCGGGATGTGGACGGATACGCAGTATTTT
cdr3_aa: CASSRASGMWTDTQYF

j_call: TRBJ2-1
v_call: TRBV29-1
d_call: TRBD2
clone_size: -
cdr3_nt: TGCAGCGTTGGAGTAGCGGGGGACAATGAGCAGTTCTTC
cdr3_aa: CSVGVAGDNEQFF

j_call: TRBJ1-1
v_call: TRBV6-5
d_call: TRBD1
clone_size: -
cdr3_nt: TGTGCCAGCAGTTCCCAGACAGGGACCATGAACACTGAAGCTTTCTTT
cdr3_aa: CASSSQTGTMNTEAFF

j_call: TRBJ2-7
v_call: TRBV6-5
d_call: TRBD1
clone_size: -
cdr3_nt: TGTGCCAGCAGTCACTCGACAGGGGCCTACGAGCAGTACTTC
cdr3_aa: CASSHSTGAYEQYF

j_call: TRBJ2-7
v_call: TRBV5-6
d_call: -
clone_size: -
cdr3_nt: TGTGCCAGCAGCTTGGAGGTCTGGCAGGGCACTTACTACGAGCAGTACTTC
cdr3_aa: CASSLEVWQGTYYEQYF

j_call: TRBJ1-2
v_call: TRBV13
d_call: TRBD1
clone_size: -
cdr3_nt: TGTGCCAGCAGCAGGGACAGGCTGCGAGGCTACACCTTC
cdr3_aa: CASSRDRLRGYTF

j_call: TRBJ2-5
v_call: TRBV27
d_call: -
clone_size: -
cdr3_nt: TGTGCCAGCAGTTTGAAGTCCGGGGGAATCGGGACCCAGTACTTC
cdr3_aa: CASSLKSGGIGTQYF

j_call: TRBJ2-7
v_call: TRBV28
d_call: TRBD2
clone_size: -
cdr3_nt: TGTGCCAGCAGTTCCCCGGGACTAGCACCCAACGAGCAGTACTTC
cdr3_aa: CASSSPGLAPNEQYF

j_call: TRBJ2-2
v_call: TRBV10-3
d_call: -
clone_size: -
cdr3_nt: TGTGCCATCAGCGGGGGTGGAAACACCGGGGAGCTGTTTTTT
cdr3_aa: CAISGGGNTGELFF

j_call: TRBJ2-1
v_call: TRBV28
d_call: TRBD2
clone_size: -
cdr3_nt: TGTGCCAGCAGTGACCGGGGACTAGCGGAAAGCTCCTACAATGAGCAGTTCTTC
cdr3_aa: CASSDRGLAESSYNEQFF

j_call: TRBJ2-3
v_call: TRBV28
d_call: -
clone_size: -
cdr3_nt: TGTGCCAGCAGTTTAAGGACAGTAGGCACAGATACGCAGTATTTT
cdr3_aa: CASSLRTVGTDTQYF

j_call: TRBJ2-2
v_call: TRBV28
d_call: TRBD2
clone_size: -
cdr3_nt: TGTGCCAGCACCTACGGGGGGGCTGGCACCGGGGAGCTGTTTTTT
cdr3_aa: CASTYGGAGTGELFF

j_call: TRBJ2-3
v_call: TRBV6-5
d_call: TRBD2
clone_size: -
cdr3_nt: TGTGCCAGCGGGCGACTAGCGGGAGACACAGATACGCAGTATTTT
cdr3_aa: CASGRLAGDTDTQYF

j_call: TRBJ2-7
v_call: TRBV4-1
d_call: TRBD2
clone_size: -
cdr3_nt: TGCGCCAGCAGCCAAGGAGCTGCGCGGGGGAACTACGAGCAGTACTTC
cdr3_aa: CASSQGAARGNYEQYF

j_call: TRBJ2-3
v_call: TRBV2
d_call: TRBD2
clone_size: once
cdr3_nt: TGTGCCAGGGGGACTAGCGGTAGCACAGATACGCAGTATTTT
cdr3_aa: CARGTSGSTDTQYF

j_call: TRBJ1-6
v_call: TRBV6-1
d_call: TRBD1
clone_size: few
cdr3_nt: TGTGCCAGCAGTGTTCGACAGGGGGATAATTCACCCCTCCACTTT
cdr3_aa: CASSVRQGDNSPLHF

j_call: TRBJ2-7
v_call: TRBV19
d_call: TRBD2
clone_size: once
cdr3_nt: TGTGCCAGTAGTATCAGTGGAGCTAGCGGGGACGCCTACGAGCAGTACTTC
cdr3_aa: CASSISGASGDAYEQYF

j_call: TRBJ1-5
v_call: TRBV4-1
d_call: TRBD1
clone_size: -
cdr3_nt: TGCGCCAGCAGCCGCGGACAGGGAGGCAATCAGCCCCAGCATTTT
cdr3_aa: CASSRGQGGNQPQHF

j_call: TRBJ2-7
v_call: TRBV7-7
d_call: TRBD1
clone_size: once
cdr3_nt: TGTGCCAGCAGCACGGACAGGGGGGACGAGCAGTACTTC
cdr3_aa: CASSTDRGDEQYF

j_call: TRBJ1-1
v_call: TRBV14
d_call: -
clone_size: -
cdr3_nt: TGTGCCAGCAGCTATACAGGGTTTACGACTGAAGCTTTCTTT
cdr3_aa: CASSYTGFTTEAFF

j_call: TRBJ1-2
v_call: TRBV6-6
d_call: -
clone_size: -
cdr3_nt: TGTGCCAGCAGTTACTCGAAGGGGGAGGGCGATGGCTACACCTTC
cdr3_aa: CASSYSKGEGDGYTF

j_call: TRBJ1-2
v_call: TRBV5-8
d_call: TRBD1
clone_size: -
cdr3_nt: TGTGCCAGCCCCCGGACAGGGGCAATGGGTGGCTACACCTTC
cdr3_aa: CASPRTGAMGGYTF

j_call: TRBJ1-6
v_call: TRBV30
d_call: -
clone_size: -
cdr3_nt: TGTGCCTGGAGCGGAGGGACCGTGAGCTCCTATAATTCACCCCTCCACTTT
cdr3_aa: CAWSGGTVSSYNSPLHF

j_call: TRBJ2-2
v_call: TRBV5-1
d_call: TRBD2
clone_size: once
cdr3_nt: TGCGCCAGCAGCTCCTCAGGACTAGCCCCGAACACCGGGGAGCTGTTTTTT
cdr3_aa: CASSSSGLAPNTGELFF